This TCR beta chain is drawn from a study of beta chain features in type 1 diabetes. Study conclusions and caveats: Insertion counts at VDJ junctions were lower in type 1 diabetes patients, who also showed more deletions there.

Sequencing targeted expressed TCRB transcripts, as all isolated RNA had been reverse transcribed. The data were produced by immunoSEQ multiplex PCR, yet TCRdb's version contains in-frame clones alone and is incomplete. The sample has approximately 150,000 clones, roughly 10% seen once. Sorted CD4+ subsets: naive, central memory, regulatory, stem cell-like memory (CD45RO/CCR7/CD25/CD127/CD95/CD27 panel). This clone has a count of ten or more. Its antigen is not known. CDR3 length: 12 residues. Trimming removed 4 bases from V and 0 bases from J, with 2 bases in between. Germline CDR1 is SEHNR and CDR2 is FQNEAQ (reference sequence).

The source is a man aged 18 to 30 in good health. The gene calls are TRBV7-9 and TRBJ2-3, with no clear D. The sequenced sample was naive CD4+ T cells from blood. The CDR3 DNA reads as TGTGCCAGCAGCTCAAGCACAGATACGCAGTATTTT. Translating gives CASSSSTDTQYF.